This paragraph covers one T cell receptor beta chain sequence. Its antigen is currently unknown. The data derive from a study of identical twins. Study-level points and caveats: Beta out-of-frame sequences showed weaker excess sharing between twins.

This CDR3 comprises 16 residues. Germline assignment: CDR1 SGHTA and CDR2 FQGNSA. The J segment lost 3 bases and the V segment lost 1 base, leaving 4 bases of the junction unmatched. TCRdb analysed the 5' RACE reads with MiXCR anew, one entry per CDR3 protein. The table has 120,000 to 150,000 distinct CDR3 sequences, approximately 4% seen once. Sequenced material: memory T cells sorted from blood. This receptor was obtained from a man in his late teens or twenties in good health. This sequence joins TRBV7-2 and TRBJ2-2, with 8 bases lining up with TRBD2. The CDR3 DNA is TGTGCCAGCAGCTTAGTTCCAGCGGGAGACACCGGGGAGCTGTTTTTT. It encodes CASSLVPAGDTGELFF.